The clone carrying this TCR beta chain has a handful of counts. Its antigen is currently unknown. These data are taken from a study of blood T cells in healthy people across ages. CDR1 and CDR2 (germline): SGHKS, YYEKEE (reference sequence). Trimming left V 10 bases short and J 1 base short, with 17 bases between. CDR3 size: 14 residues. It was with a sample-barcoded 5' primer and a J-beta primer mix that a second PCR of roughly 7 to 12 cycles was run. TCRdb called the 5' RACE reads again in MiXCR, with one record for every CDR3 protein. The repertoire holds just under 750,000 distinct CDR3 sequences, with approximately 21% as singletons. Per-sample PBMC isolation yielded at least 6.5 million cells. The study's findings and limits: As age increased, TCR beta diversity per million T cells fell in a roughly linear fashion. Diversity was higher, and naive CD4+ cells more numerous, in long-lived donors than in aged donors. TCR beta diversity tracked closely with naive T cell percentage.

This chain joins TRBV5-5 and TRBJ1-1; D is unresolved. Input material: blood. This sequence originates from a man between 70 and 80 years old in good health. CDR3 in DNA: TGTGCCGAACATGGTTGGGGTCAGAACACTGAAGCTTTCTTT. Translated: CAEHGWGQNTEAFF.